These 5 T cell receptor beta chains were sequenced from one sample in a study of blood T cell repertoires in COVID-19. Sequencing used immunoSEQ multiplex PCR; TCRdb keeps in-frame clones, though not all of them. The sample comprises 200,000 or so clones, 80% to 90% of which are singletons, and 4.5% to 6% rests with the top ten. Material for sequencing was peripheral blood. The receptors here all came from a woman in her sixties who had recovered from COVID-19.

This chain joins TRBV7-9 and TRBJ1-2, with a possible D match to TRBD1 (6 bases). CDR3 length: 13 amino acids. V was clipped by 4 bases and J by 3 bases, with 9 bases between them. Germline V gives CDR1 SEHNR, CDR2 FQNEAQ (reference sequence). The CDR3 region is CASSSQGYYGYTF. The CDR3 nucleotides are TGTGCCAGCAGCTCTCAGGGGTACTATGGCTACACCTTC.

This clone was seen only once. This chain uses TRBV19 with TRBJ2-7, with a possible D match to TRBD1 (5 bases). The CDR3 extends over 14 amino acids. Between the trimmed V and J ends, which lost 5 bases and 2 bases, there was a span of 13 bases. The germline gives CDR1 LNHDA, CDR2 SQIVND (reference sequence). In nucleotides, the CDR3 is TGTGCCAGTAGTGAATCCAGGGTAGCCTACGAGCAGTACTTC. Protein sequence: CASSESRVAYEQYF.

The chain uses TRBV13 and TRBJ2-5; TRBD1 aligns across 9 bases. CDR1 and CDR2 from the germline V gene are PRHDT and FYEKMQ (reference sequence). There are 15 residues in the CDR3. J gave up 5 bases and V 3 bases, and 7 bases lay outside the gene matches. The DNA of the CDR3 is TGTGCCAGCAGCTTTGGGACAGGGCTCGGGGAGACCCAGTACTTC. It yields the protein CASSFGTGLGETQYF.

The V and J genes are TRBV3-1 (or the pseudogene TRBV3-2) and TRBJ2-5, with TRBD2 identical over 7 bases. V shed 1 base and J 5 bases; nucleotides not matched to a gene: 4. Germline lookup yields CDR1 LGHDT and CDR2 YNNKEL (reference sequence). The CDR3 runs to 14 residues. The CDR3 nucleotides are TGTGCCAGCAGCCAAGGGACCGGGGGGGAGACCCAGTACTTC. Translated, it gives CASSQGTGGETQYF.

In DNA form, the CDR3 reads TGCGCCAGTTCTATAGCGGGGGCTAGCACAGATACGCAGTATTTT. Translated: CASSIAGASTDTQYF. The chain joins TRBV10-2 to TRBJ2-3; 9 nucleotides agree with TRBD2. CDR1 and CDR2 from the germline V gene are WSHSY and SAAADI. Trimming removed 9 bases from V and 0 bases from J; junction bases left unmatched: 7. The CDR3 extends over 15 amino acids.